A selection of T cell receptor beta chains follows, all from one sample in a study of T-cell reconstitution after alpha-beta-depleted transplantation in children. TCRdb re-derived calls from the PCR reads in MiXCR, one entry per CDR3 protein. The profile shows around 800,000 distinct CDR3 sequences, roughly 15% of them singletons. Sequencing used PBMCs, mostly from graft donor cells, obtained 360 days after TCRalphabeta/CD19-depleted stem cell transplant. The receptors come from a male patient between 5 and 17 years old who had a stem cell transplant for acute lymphoblastic leukemia, so the T cells may come from the graft donor. CDR3s include the opening cysteine and the closing phenylalanine or tryptophan. Fields, in order: CDR3 DNA, CDR3 protein, V gene, J gene, clone size, D gene. The D gene is left open where the match is weak. Clone size is stated in some rows and not others, as once, few, many or a class when expanded.

TGCAGTTATCGGGAGGATTCAACCTACGAGCAGTACTTC	CSYREDSTYEQYF	TRBV20-1	TRBJ2-7	few	TRBD2
TGTGCCAGCAGCTTAGTTATGTACGAGCAGTACTTC	CASSLVMYEQYF	TRBV7-9	TRBJ2-7	many	-
TGTGCCAGCAGCTCGACTAGCGGTTTAAAGATGGGGGAGCTGTTTTTT	CASSSTSGLKMGELFF	TRBV7-2	TRBJ2-2	-	TRBD2
TGTGCCAGCAGTTTAATGGACAGTCCATTGAACACTGAAGCTTTCTTT	CASSLMDSPLNTEAFF	TRBV12-3/TRBV12-4	TRBJ1-1	-	-
TGTGCCAGCATGGAGGTTTCTACACCCGGGGAGCTGTTTTTT	CASMEVSTPGELFF	TRBV7-8	TRBJ2-2	-	-
TGTGCCAGCAGTTTGCTCTCAGGGGGTCTCTACACCTTC	CASSLLSGGLYTF	TRBV12-3/TRBV12-4	TRBJ1-2	-	TRBD1
TGCGCCAGCAGCCAATTGGGTGGGAAGCCCACAGATACGCAGTATTTT	CASSQLGGKPTDTQYF	TRBV4-1	TRBJ2-3	few	-
TGTGCCAGCAGCTTAGGAGGGGGTACTATTCTAGGCTACACCTTC	CASSLGGGTILGYTF	TRBV7-2	TRBJ1-2	-	-
TGTGCCAGCATGACCACAGCGGGGAGAGTAACCGGGGAGCTGTTTTTT	CASMTTAGRVTGELFF	TRBV2	TRBJ2-2	-	TRBD2
TGCGCCAGCAGCCACGGTTCCCATCCCTACGAGCAGTACTTC	CASSHGSHPYEQYF	TRBV5-1	TRBJ2-7	few	-
TGTGCCAGCAGCTCGAGGGGGACTACCACAGATACGCAGTATTTT	CASSSRGTTTDTQYF	TRBV9	TRBJ2-3	few	-
TGCGCCAGCAAAAGACTAGCGGTGAACACCGGGGAGCTGTTTTTT	CASKRLAVNTGELFF	TRBV10-2	TRBJ2-2	many	TRBD2
TGTGCCATCAGCACCACCTTCACAGATACGCAGTATTTT	CAISTTFTDTQYF	TRBV10-3	TRBJ2-3	few	-
TGTGCCATCTCTAAGCGGGACCTTTACAATGAGCAGTTCTTC	CAISKRDLYNEQFF	TRBV28	TRBJ2-1	many	TRBD2
TGCGCCAGCAACCCGATACAGGGGCCCTCCTACGAGCAGTACTTC	CASNPIQGPSYEQYF	TRBV5-1	TRBJ2-7	few	TRBD1
TGCGCCAGCTATCAGACTAGCGGGAGAGGCGGGGAGCTGTTTTTT	CASYQTSGRGGELFF	TRBV5-1	TRBJ2-2	few	TRBD2
TGCAGCGCGGGACTAGTCCATGAGCAGTTCTTC	CSAGLVHEQFF	TRBV29-1	TRBJ2-1	many	TRBD2
TGCAGCGTTTCCGGGACTAGCACAGATACGCAGTATTTT	CSVSGTSTDTQYF	TRBV29-1	TRBJ2-3	-	-
TGTGCCAGCTTGGGACAGGGAGGTCGTAATGAAAAACTGTTTTTT	CASLGQGGRNEKLFF	TRBV2	TRBJ1-4	few	TRBD1
TGTGCCAGCAACTTTCGGCCCGCAAACACCTACGAGCAGTACTTC	CASNFRPANTYEQYF	TRBV28	TRBJ2-7	-	-